The sequence of this T cell receptor (beta chain) was determined in a study of prognosis after radiotherapy for stage I lung cancer. On two occasions, one at each of two time points, approximately 5.5 milliliters of peripheral blood were drawn. Genomic DNA was subjected to two-round multiplex PCR for amplification of TCR beta CDR3. Primers specific to each TRBV and TRBJ gene drove first-round PCR. From the multiplex PCR reads, TCRdb called clonotypes with MiXCR, one entry per CDR3 protein. This sample has about 16,000 distinct CDR3 sequences, with under 50% found just once. This CDR3 has 16 amino acids. Looked up from germline, CDR1 is LNHDA and CDR2 is SQIVND (reference sequence). Trimming shortened V by 4 bases and J by 7 bases, and 20 bases separated the two germline ends.

The rearrangement links TRBV19 to TRBJ2-1; D is perhaps TRBD2 (5 bases). This TCR was recovered from a donor over 45 with non-small cell lung cancer. The sample was PBMCs, taken before or after stereotactic body radiation therapy (not recorded which). CDR3 DNA: TGTGCCAGTAGTAGCCTAATTAGTGGGAGAGGAAATGAGCAGTTCTTC. It translates to CASSSLISGRGNEQFF.